This T cell receptor (beta chain) was sequenced in a study of beta chain features in type 1 diabetes. This CDR3 has 16 amino acids. Germline values: CDR1 SGHTA, CDR2 FQGNSA. V was pared by 0 bases and J by 0 bases, with 10 bases between. What was sequenced were expressed TCRB transcripts, since all of the isolated RNA had been reverse transcribed. The repertoire was sequenced with immunoSEQ multiplex PCR; TCRdb's copy has only in-frame clones and lacks some. The table includes about 320,000 clones, 12% to 15% detected once. Note on this clone: Antigen unknown.

Study observations and caveats: Moderate yet significant TCRB CDR3 shortening was seen in Type 1 diabetes patients in all four CD4+ subsets.

Sample: central memory CD4+ T cells from blood. V gene TRBV7-2 combines with J gene TRBJ2-3, with D possibly matching TRBD2 (7 bases). The TCR sequence derives from a man aged 30 to 39 in good health. The CDR3 sequence is CASSLARGASTDTQYF. The CDR3 nucleotides are TGTGCCAGCAGCTTAGCTCGGGGGGCTAGCACAGATACGCAGTATTTT.